Presented here are 7 T cell receptor beta chains from one specimen sequenced in a study of T cells expressing NK-cell markers. From the 5' RACE reads, TCRdb lists one entry per CDR3 protein and no DNA. Its table records 150,000 to 180,000 distinct CDR3 sequences. Specimen: blood T cells: a sorted CD56 or NKG2C T cell subset, CD4+ or CD8+ T cells, or bulk PBMC T cells (not recorded which). The source is a woman aged 45 to 65 in good health.

The rearrangement joins TRBV9 to TRBJ2-2; TCRdb proposes TRBD1, but this gene call is untestable without DNA. The CDR3 sequence is 15 residues long. Germline loops: CDR1 SGDLS, CDR2 YYNGEE. The CDR3 loop is CASSTQQGVDGELFF.

The gene calls are TRBV4-1 and TRBJ1-5; absent DNA, TCRdb's TRBD1 call cannot be checked. The CDR3 consists of 14 residues. Germline loops: CDR1 MGHRA, CDR2 YSYEKL. The CDR3 loop is CASRGTLGNQPQHF.

The gene calls are TRBV20-1 and TRBJ2-2; TCRdb selects TRBD1, and the lack of DNA leaves this call unchecked. CDR1 and CDR2 (germline): DFQATT, SNEGSKA (reference sequence). The CDR3 is 16 residues long. Here the CDR3 reads CSAIPGVAGLTGELFF.

This chain uses TRBV6-1 with TRBJ1-4; TCRdb selects TRBD1, and the lack of DNA leaves this call unchecked. The CDR3 consists of 17 residues. Germline V gives CDR1 MNHNS, CDR2 SASEGT. The CDR3 here is CASSEPTVTEGDEKLFF.

V gene TRBV6-5 combines with J gene TRBJ1-1; TCRdb outputs TRBD1, but without DNA this stays unchecked. The germline V gene has CDR1 MNHEY and CDR2 SVGAGI. The CDR3 is 18 residues long. CDR3 protein: CASSYSEVSVLRGTEAFF.

This sequence joins TRBV24-1 and TRBJ2-1. CDR1 is KGHDR, CDR2 SFDVKD, per germline. The CDR3 covers 15 residues. Here the CDR3 reads CATSFDNVAYNEQFF.

The gene calls are TRBV3-1 and TRBJ2-2; TCRdb's D gene call, TRBD2, goes unchecked for lack of DNA. Germline V gene sequence: CDR1 LGHDT, CDR2 YNNKEL (reference sequence). CDR3 size: 19 residues. CDR3 protein: CASSQDIVTSGPETGELFF.